This T cell receptor beta chain was identified in a study of blood T cell repertoires in COVID-19. At the level of the study: Specimens from acute and convalescent COVID-19 originated in the United States, Italy and Spain. In each case, the material was cDNA or gDNA derived from T cells, B-cell-depleted T cells, or PBMCs.

The CDR3 sequence is 13 residues long. Germline lookup yields CDR1 LNHDA and CDR2 SQIVND (reference sequence). Trimming left V 10 bases short and J 5 bases short, with 14 bases between. Study processing details: Reference gene primers were amplified, and this amplification served to estimate nucleated cell counts. The table came from immunoSEQ multiplex PCR; TCRdb's copy has only in-frame clones and leaves some out. D and trimming come from the DNA, and the V and J calls and clone size come from that table. The top ten clones hold more than 6.5% of a sample with some 7,700 clones, approximately 86% of them seen once.

The specimen sequenced was peripheral blood. The sequence came from a woman aged 50 to 60 with active or convalescent COVID-19. The chain recombines TRBV19 with TRBJ2-2, with D possibly matching TRBD2 (7 bases). CDR3 bases: TGTGCCATCGAGGGGGGGATTACCGGGGAGCTGTTTTTT. Translating it yields CAIEGGITGELFF.